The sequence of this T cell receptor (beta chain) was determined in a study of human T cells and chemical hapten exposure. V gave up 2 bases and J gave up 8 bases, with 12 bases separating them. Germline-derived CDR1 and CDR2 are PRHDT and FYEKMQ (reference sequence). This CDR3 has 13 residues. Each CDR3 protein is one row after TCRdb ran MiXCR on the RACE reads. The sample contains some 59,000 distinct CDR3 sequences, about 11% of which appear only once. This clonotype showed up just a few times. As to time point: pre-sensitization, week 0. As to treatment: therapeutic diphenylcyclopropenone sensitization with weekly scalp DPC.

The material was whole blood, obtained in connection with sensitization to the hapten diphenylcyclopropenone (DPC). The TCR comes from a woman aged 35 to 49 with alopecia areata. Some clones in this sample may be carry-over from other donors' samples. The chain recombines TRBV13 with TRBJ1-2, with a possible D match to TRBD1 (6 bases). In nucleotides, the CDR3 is TGTGCCAGCAGCTTAAAGAGGGACACAGGCTACACCTTC. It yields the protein CASSLKRDTGYTF.